This section outlines one TCR beta chain sequence together with its context. This CDR3 comprises 13 residues. V dropped 4 bases and J dropped 10 bases, with 16 bases sitting between them. CDR1 and CDR2 from the germline V gene are MDHEN and SYDVKM. The record originates from a study of blood T cell repertoires in COVID-19. Study details: Samples representing acute and convalescent COVID-19 were sourced from the United States, Italy and Spain.

As originally analysed: Reference gene primer amplification yielded estimated nucleated cell counts. Only in-frame clones appear in the TCRdb table, and some are missing; sequencing was by immunoSEQ multiplex PCR. That table gives V, J and clone size, and the DNA gave D and trimming. The sample has more than 200,000 clones; less than 90% are singletons. This TCR came from a man aged 65 to 79 with acute or convalescent COVID-19. The sample comprised peripheral blood. The chain is built from TRBV28 and TRBJ1-2; D not resolved. The CDR3 region is CASSYSTNYDYTF. The CDR3 DNA reads as TGTGCCAGCAGTTATTCAACTAACTACGACTACACCTTC.